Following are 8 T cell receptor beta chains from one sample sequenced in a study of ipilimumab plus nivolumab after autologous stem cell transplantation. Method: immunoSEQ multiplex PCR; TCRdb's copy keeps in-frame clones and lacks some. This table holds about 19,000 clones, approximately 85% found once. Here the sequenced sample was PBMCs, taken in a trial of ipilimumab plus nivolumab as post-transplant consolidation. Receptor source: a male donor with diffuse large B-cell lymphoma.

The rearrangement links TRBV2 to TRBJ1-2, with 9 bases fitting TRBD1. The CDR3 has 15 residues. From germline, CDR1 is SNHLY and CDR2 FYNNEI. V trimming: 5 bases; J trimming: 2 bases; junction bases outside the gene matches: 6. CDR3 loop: CASSRDRAANYGYTF. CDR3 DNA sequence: TGTGCCAGCAGTCGGGACAGGGCTGCCAACTATGGCTACACCTTC. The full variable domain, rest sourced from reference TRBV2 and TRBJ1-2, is EPEVTQTPSHQVTQMGQEVILRCVPISNHLYFYWYRQILGQKVEFLVSFYNNEISEKSEIFDDQFSVERPDGSNFTLKIRSTKLEDSAMYFCASSRDRAANYGYTFGSGTRLTVV.

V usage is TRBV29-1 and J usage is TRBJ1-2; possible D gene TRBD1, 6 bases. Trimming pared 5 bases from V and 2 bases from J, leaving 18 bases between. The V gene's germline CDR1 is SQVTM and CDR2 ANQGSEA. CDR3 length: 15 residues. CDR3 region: CSVYKTGPGNYGYTF. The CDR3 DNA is TGCAGCGTTTACAAGACAGGCCCGGGAAACTATGGCTACACCTTC.

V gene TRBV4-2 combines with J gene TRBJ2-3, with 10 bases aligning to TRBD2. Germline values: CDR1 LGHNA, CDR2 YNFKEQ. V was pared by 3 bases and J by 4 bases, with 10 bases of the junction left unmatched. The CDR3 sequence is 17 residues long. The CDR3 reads CASSHQRSGGVSDTQYF. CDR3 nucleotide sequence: TGTGCCAGCAGCCATCAGAGGAGCGGGGGGGTTTCAGATACGCAGTATTTT.

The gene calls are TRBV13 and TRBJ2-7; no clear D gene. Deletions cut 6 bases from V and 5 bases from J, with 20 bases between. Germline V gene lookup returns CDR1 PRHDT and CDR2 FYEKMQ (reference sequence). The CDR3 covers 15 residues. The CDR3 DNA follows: TGTGCCAGCAGTGTCCAAAGACCGATTACCGACGAGCAGTACTTC. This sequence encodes CASSVQRPITDEQYF.

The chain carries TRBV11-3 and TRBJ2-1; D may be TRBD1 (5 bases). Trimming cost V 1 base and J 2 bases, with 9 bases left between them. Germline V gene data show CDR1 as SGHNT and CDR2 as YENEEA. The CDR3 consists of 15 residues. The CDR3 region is CASSLAQAPYNEQFF. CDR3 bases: TGTGCCAGCAGCTTAGCACAGGCCCCCTACAATGAGCAGTTCTTC.

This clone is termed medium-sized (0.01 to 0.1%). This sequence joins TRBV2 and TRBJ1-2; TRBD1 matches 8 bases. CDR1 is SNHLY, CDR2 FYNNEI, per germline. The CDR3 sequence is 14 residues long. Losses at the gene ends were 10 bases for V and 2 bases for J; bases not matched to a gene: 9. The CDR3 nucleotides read TGTGCCATCGCTCCGGGACAGGAAAACTATGGCTACACCTTC. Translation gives CAIAPGQENYGYTF.

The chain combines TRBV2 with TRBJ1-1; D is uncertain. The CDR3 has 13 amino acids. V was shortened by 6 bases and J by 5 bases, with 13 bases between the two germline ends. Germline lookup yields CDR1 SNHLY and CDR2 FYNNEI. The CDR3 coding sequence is TGTGCCAGCAGAGGAGGGAGGGTGACTGAAGCTTTCTTT. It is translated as CASRGGRVTEAFF.

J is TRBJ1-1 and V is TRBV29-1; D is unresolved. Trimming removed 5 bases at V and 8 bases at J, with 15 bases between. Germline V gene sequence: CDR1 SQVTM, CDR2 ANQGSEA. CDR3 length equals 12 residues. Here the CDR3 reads CSVQDLPREAFF. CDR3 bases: TGCAGCGTTCAGGACCTCCCGCGGGAAGCTTTCTTT.